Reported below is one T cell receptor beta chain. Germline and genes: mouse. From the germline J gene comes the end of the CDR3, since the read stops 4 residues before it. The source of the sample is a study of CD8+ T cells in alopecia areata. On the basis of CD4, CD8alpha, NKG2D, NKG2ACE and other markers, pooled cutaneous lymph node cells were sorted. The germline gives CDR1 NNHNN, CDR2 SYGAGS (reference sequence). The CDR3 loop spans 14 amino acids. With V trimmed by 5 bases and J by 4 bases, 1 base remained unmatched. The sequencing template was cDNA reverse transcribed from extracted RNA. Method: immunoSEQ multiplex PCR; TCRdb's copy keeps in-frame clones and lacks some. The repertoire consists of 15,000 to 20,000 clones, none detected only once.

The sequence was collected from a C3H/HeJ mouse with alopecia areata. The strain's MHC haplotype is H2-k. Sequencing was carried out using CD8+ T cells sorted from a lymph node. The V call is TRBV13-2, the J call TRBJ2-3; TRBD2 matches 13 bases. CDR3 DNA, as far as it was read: TGTGCCAGCGGGGACTGGGGGGGCTCAGAA. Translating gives CASGDWGGSE. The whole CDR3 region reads CASGDWGGSETLYF.